This paragraph reports one T cell receptor (beta chain). TCRdb processed the RT-PCR reads anew with MiXCR; each CDR3 protein has one entry. The sample yields about 540,000 distinct CDR3 sequences, approximately 24% seen once. V dropped 2 bases and J dropped 4 bases, with 9 bases sitting between them. The CDR3 is made up of 14 amino acids. The V gene's germline CDR1 is ENHRY and CDR2 SYGVKD. These data belong to a study of response to subunit inactivated influenza vaccine. This sample was also put to use in a study of T cells expressing NK-cell markers. From that study: In generating TCR beta cDNA, 5'RACE template switching with UMIs was used. HCMV seropositivity marked seven of the eight sequenced donors; one was seronegative. NKG2C+ dominant clonotypes from 5 or 6 donors made up roughly 1.0-8% of CD8+ T cells. These clonotypes additionally ranked first within the CD3+CD56-NKG2C+ fraction of several donors.

The sequence derives from a man aged 50 to 59 who received an inactivated influenza vaccine. The material sequenced was CD4+ T cells sorted from PBMCs, taken approximately 13 days after vaccination. The chain is built from TRBV10-3 and TRBJ2-1, with D perhaps TRBD2 (5 bases). The DNA for the CDR3 is TGTGCCATCAGTGAGGGGGAGTTTTACAATGAGCAGTTCTTC. Protein product: CAISEGEFYNEQFF.